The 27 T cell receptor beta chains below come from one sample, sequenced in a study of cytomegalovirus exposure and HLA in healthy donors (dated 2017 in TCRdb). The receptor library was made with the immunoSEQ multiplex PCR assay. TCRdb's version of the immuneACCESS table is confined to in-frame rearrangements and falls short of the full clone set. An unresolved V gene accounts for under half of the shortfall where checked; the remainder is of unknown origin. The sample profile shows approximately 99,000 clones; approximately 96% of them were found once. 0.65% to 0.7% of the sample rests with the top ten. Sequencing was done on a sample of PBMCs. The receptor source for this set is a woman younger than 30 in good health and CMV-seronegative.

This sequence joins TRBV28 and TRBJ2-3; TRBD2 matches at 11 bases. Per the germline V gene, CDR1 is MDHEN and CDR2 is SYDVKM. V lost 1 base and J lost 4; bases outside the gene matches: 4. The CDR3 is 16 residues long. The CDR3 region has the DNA TGTGCCAGCAGTTTATTCGGGACTAGCGGAGCAGATACGCAGTATTTT. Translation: CASSLFGTSGADTQYF.

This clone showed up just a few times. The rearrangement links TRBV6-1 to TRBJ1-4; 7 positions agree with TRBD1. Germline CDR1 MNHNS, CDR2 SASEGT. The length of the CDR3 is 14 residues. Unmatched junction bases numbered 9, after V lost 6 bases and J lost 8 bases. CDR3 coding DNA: TGTGCCAGCAGAACAGGGGAGGAGTCGGAAAAACTGTTTTTT. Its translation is CASRTGEESEKLFF.

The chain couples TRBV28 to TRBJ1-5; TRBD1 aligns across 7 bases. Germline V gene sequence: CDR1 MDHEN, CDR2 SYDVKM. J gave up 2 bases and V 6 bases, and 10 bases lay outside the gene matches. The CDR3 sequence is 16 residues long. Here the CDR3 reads CASSGGQLGGNQPQHF. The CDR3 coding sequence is TGTGCCAGCAGCGGGGGACAGCTTGGTGGCAATCAGCCCCAGCATTTT.

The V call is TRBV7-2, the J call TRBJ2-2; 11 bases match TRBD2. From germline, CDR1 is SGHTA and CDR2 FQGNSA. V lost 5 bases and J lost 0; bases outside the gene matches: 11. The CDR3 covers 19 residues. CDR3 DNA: TGTGCCAGCAGCCTGAGGGTCCTAGCGGGGGGCACGAACACCGGGGAGCTGTTTTTT. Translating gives CASSLRVLAGGTNTGELFF.

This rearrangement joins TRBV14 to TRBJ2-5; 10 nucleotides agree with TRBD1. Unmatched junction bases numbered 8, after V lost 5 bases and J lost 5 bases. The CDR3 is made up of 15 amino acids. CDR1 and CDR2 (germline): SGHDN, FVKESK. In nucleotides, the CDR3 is TGTGCCAGCAGCGCCAGGACAGGGGGTTTGGAGACCCAGTACTTC. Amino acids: CASSARTGGLETQYF.

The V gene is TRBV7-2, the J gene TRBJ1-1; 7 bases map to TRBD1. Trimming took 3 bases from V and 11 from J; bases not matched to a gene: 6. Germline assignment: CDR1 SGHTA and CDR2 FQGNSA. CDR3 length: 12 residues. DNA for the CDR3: TGTGCCAGCAGCTTCGTGACAGGGTCGGCTTTCTTT. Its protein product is CASSFVTGSAFF.

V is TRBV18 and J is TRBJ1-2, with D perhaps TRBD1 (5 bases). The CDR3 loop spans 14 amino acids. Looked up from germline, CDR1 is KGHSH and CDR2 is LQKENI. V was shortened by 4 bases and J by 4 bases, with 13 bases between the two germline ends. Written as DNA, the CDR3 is TGTGCCAGCTCACTCCCGACAGATATCTATGGCTACACCTTC. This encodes CASSLPTDIYGYTF.

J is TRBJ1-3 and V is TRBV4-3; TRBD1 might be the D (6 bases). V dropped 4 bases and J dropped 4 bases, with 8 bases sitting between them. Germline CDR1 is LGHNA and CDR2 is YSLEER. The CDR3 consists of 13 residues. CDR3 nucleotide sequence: TGCGCCAGCAGCCCTGACAGGGGAAACACCATATATTTT. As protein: CASSPDRGNTIYF.

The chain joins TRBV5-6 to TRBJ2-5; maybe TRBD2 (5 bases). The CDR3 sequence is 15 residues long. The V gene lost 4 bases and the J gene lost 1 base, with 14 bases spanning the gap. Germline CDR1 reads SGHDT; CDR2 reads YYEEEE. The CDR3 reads CASSPNDYFQETQYF. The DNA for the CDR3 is TGTGCCAGCAGCCCCAACGACTATTTCCAAGAGACCCAGTACTTC.

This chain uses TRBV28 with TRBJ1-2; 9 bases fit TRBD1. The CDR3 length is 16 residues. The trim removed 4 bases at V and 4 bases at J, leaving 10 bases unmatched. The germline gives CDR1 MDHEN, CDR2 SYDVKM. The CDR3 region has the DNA TGTGCCAGCAGTTCAAGTCCCGGGACAGGGCCCTATGGCTACACCTTC. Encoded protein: CASSSSPGTGPYGYTF.

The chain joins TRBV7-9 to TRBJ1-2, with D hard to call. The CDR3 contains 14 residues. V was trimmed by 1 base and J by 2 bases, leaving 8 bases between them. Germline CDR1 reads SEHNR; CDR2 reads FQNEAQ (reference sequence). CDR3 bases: TGTGCCAGCAGCTTAGGGGTGGGCAACTATGGCTACACCTTC. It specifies CASSLGVGNYGYTF.

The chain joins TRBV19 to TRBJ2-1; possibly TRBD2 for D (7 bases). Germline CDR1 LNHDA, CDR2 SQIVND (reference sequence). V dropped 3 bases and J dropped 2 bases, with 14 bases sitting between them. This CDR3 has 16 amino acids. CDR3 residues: CASSIGEGGAYNEQFF. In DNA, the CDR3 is TGTGCCAGTAGTATTGGGGAAGGGGGGGCCTACAATGAGCAGTTCTTC.

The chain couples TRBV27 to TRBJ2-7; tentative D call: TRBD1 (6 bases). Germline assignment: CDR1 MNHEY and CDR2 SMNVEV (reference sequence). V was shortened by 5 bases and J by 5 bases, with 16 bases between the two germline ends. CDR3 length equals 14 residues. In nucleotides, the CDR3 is TGTGCCAGCAGTCTAGGGACACCGGGAAACGAGCAGTACTTC. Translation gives CASSLGTPGNEQYF.

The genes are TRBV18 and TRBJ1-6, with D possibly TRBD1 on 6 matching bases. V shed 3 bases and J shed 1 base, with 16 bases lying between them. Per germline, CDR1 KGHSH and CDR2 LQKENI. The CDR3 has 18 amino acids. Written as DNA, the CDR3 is TGTGCCAGCTCACCGCTAAAACAGGGCGGATCCTATAATTCACCCCTCCACTTT. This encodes CASSPLKQGGSYNSPLHF.

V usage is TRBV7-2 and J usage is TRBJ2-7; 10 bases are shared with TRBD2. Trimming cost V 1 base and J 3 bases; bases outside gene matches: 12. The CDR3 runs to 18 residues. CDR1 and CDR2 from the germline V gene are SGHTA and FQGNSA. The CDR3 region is CASSLVPAGGRSYYEQYF. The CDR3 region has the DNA TGTGCCAGCAGCTTAGTGCCAGCGGGGGGGCGTTCCTACTACGAGCAGTACTTC.

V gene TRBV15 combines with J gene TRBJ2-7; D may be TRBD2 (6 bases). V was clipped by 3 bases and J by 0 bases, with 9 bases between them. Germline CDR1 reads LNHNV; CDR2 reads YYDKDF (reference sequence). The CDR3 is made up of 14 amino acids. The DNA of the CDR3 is TGTGCCACCAGCAGCGGGGGAAACTCCTACGAGCAGTACTTC. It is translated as CATSSGGNSYEQYF.

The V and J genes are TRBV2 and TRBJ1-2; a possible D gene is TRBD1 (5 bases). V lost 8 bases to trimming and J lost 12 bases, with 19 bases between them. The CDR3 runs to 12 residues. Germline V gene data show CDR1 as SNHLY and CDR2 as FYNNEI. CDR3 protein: CASYITRAGNTF. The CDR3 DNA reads TGTGCCAGCTACATAACCAGGGCGGGGAACACCTTC.

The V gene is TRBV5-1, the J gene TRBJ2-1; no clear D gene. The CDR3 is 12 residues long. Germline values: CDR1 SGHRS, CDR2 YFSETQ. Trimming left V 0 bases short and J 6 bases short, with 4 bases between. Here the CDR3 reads CASSLVVNEQFF. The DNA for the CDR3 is TGCGCCAGCAGCTTGGTAGTCAATGAGCAGTTCTTC. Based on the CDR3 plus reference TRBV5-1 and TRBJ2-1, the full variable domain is KAGVTQTPRYLIKTRGQQVTLSCSPISGHRSVSWYQQTPGQGLQFLFEYFSETQRNKGNFPGRFSGRQFSNSRSEMNVSTLELGDSALYLCASSLVVNEQFFGPGTRLTVL.

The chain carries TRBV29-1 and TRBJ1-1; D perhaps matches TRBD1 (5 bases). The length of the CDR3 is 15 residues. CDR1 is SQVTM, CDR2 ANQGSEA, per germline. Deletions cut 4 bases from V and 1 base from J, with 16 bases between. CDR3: CSVGQRYTGNTEAFF. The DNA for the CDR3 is TGCAGCGTTGGACAGAGGTACACGGGGAACACTGAAGCTTTCTTT.

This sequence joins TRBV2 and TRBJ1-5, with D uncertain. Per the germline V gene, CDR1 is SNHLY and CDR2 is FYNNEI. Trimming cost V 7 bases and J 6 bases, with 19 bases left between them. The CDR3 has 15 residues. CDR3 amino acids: CASTRSGPRGQPQHF. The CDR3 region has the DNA TGTGCCAGCACCCGAAGCGGGCCTCGGGGTCAGCCCCAGCATTTT.

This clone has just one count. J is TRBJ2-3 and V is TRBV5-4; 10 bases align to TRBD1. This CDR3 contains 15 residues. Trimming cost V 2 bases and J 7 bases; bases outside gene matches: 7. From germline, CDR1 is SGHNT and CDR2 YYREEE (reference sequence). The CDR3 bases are TGTGCCAGCAGCTTCCCGACAGGGGGCATGAATACGCAGTATTTT. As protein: CASSFPTGGMNTQYF.

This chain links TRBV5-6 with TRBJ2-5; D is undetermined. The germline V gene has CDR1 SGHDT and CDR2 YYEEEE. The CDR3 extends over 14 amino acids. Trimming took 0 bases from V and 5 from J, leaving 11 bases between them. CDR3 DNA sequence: TGTGCCAGCAGCTTGGGGCCCGCCGGGGAGACCCAGTACTTC. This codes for CASSLGPAGETQYF.

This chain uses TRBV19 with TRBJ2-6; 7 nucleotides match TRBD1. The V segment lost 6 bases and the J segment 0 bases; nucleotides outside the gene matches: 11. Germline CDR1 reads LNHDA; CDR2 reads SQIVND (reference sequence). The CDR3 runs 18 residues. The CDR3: CASSQTGIPYSGANVLTF. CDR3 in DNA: TGTGCCAGTAGCCAGACAGGGATCCCATACTCTGGGGCCAACGTCCTGACTTTC. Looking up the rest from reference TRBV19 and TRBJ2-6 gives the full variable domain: DGGITQSPKYLFRKEGQNVTLSCEQNLNHDAMYWYRQDPGQGLRLIYYSQIVNDFQKGDIAEGYSVSREKKESFPLTVTSAQKNPTAFYLCASSQTGIPYSGANVLTFGAGSRLTVL.

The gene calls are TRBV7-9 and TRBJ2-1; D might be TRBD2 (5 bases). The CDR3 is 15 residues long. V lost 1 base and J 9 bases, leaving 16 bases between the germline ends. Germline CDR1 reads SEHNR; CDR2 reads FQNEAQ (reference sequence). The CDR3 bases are TGTGCCAGCAGCTTAGAATTAGCTAGCTTGGTTGAGCAGTTCTTC. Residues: CASSLELASLVEQFF.

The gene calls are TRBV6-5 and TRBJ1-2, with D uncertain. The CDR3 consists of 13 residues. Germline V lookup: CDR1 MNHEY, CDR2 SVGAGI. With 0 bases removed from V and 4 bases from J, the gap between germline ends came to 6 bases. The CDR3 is CASSYSDSYGYTF. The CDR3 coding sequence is TGTGCCAGCAGTTACTCTGATAGCTATGGCTACACCTTC.

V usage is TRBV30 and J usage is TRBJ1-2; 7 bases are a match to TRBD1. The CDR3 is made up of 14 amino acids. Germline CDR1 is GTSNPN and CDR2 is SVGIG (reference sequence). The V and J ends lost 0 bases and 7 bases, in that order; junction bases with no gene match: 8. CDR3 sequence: CAWSVRRQGIGYTF. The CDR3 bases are TGTGCCTGGAGTGTCCGTAGACAGGGCATTGGCTACACCTTC.

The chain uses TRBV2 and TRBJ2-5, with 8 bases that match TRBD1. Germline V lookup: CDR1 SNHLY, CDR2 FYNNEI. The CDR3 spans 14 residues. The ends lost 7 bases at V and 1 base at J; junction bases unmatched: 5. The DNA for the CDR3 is TGTGCCAGCAAGACAGGGGACCCCCAAGAGACCCAGTACTTC. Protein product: CASKTGDPQETQYF.